These T cell receptor beta chains were read from a single sample in a study of Ad26.COV2.S vaccination and SARS-CoV-2 variants. Method: immunoSEQ multiplex PCR; TCRdb's copy keeps in-frame clones and lacks some. The sample includes about 400,000 clones, approximately 86% of them seen just once. Sequences were derived from peripheral blood, sampled in a trial of Ad26.COV2.S vaccine versus placebo. These receptors were obtained from a person between 18 and 59 years old who received the Ad26.COV2.S COVID-19 vaccine or a placebo. CDR3s include the opening cysteine and the closing phenylalanine or tryptophan. A D gene is named only where the DNA matches it firmly. Part of the rows lack a size; the others show once, few, many or a class for expanded clones.

V: TRBV7-9
D: -
size: once
J: TRBJ1-6
DNA: TGTGCCAGCAGCTTAGGATCCTTCTCACCCCTCCACTTT
CDR3: CASSLGSFSPLHF

V: TRBV6-5
D: TRBD1
size: once
J: TRBJ2-3
DNA: TGTGCCAGTACGGAGGGGACAGGGCTCACAGATACGCAGTATTTT
CDR3: CASTEGTGLTDTQYF

V: TRBV2
D: -
size: -
J: TRBJ1-6
DNA: TGTGCCAGCAAATGGATCCCCAGTCATAATTCACCCCTCCACTTT
CDR3: CASKWIPSHNSPLHF

V: TRBV4-3
D: -
size: -
J: TRBJ2-7
DNA: TGCGCCAGCAGCCATCGGGAAGGTGGGGGGTACGAGCAGTACTTC
CDR3: CASSHREGGGYEQYF

V: TRBV7-9
D: TRBD2
size: -
J: TRBJ2-1
DNA: TGTGCCAGCAGCCCGCAAGGCCAGCGGGGCTCCTACAATGAGCAGTTCTTC
CDR3: CASSPQGQRGSYNEQFF

V: TRBV11-3
D: -
size: -
J: TRBJ1-1
DNA: TGTGCCAGCAGCCAAGACAGCCACACTGAAGCTTTCTTT
CDR3: CASSQDSHTEAFF

V: TRBV5-1
D: -
size: -
J: TRBJ1-6
DNA: TGCGCCAGCAGCTTGTCGAGCTCCTATAATTCACCCCTCCACTTT
CDR3: CASSLSSSYNSPLHF

V: TRBV7-6
D: TRBD2
size: -
J: TRBJ2-3
DNA: TGTGCCAGCAGCTCCCTAGCGGGGGGCACAGATACGCAGTATTTT
CDR3: CASSSLAGGTDTQYF

V: TRBV30
D: -
size: -
J: TRBJ1-5
DNA: TGTGCCTGGTCTTTAAAAGAGAGGCAGCCCCAGCATTTT
CDR3: CAWSLKERQPQHF

V: TRBV11-2
D: -
size: once
J: TRBJ1-6
DNA: TGTGCCAGCAGCTTTCGTCAAAAATCACCCCTCCACTTT
CDR3: CASSFRQKSPLHF

V: TRBV7-2
D: -
size: many
J: TRBJ2-2
DNA: TGTGCCAGCAGCTTTAGAGTTGGCGGCGGGGAGCTGTTTTTT
CDR3: CASSFRVGGGELFF

V: TRBV9
D: -
size: -
J: TRBJ1-1
DNA: TGTGCCAGCAGCCCGTTGACGGGGGTGGCCGAAGCTTTCTTT
CDR3: CASSPLTGVAEAFF

V: TRBV3-1/TRBV3-2
D: TRBD1
size: -
J: TRBJ1-1
DNA: TGTGCCAGCAGCCAATGGAGGGACAGGGGCTCTAGGAACACTGAAGCTTTCTTT
CDR3: CASSQWRDRGSRNTEAFF

V: TRBV6-2/TRBV6-3
D: TRBD2
size: once
J: TRBJ2-2
DNA: TGTGCCAGCAGTTACAGCGGGGGATCGACCGGGGAGCTGTTTTTT
CDR3: CASSYSGGSTGELFF

V: TRBV7-2
D: -
size: -
J: TRBJ2-5
DNA: TGTGCCAGCCTCCAAGGACCGGACCCCGGGGAGACCCAGTACTTC
CDR3: CASLQGPDPGETQYF

V: TRBV28
D: -
size: -
J: TRBJ2-7
DNA: TGTGCCAGCAGTTTCTCCTACGAGCAGTACTTC
CDR3: CASSFSYEQYF

V: TRBV25-1
D: -
size: -
J: TRBJ2-7
DNA: TGTGCCAGCTCTACAGGGATGGATCTCTACGAGCAGTACTTC
CDR3: CASSTGMDLYEQYF

V: TRBV11-2
D: -
size: -
J: TRBJ2-3
DNA: TGTGCCAGCAGCCCACTCACTAGTCATGGTGGAGATACGCAGTATTTT
CDR3: CASSPLTSHGGDTQYF

V: TRBV3-1/TRBV3-2
D: TRBD2
size: -
J: TRBJ2-1
DNA: TGTGCCAGCAGCCTAGGTAGCGGGGGGAATGAGCAGTTCTTC
CDR3: CASSLGSGGNEQFF

V: TRBV11-2
D: -
size: -
J: TRBJ2-7
DNA: TGTGCCAGCAGCTTAGCGAGGGGGGCCGAGACCTACGAGCAGTACTTC
CDR3: CASSLARGAETYEQYF